This record looks at one T cell receptor beta chain sequence and its context. No cognate antigen has been identified for it. Library construction relied on 5' RACE. Each TCR library was prepared from roughly 3.5 ug of total RNA. cDNA was synthesized with SMARTScribe reverse transcriptase in eight separate reactions per sample. Unique molecular identifiers containing a 6-nucleotide sample barcode were introduced through template switching during cDNA synthesis. TCRalpha and TCRbeta cDNA was amplified by two nested PCRs of about 15 and 9 cycles, with bead purification after each PCR. Before amplification, the cDNA was treated with uracil DNA-glycosylase and purified using the QIAquick PCR purification kit. The second PCR added Illumina TruSeq-compatible adapters along with sample-specific barcodes. Library quality and concentration were assessed using TapeStation and Qubit, and roughly 5.5 ng of each library was pooled. The pooled libraries were sequenced with 2 x 100 bp reads and custom sequencing primers on an Illumina HiSeq2500 single-index Rapid Run. The authors processed their data as follows. UMI-based consensus assembly with MiGEC version 1.2.6 was used to correct PCR and sequencing errors. MiXCR version 2.1.1 was used to carry out V(D)J alignment, clonotype assembly and CDR3 extraction. To normalise gene usage, clonotype sharing and MAIT/NKT TCR abundance, the analysis used the top 1000, 10 000 and 20 000 clonotypes per sample. Diversity was computed as the inverse Simpson index with the vegan R package after downsampling to 27 000 UMIs. Paired Mann-Whitney U tests were applied to discordant twin pairs, and Benjamini-Hochberg correction was used for multiple testing. The reads underwent TCRdb reprocessing, giving one record for each CDR3 protein sequence and no DNA. The V and J calls and clone size come from TCRdb's table, not from the authors' own analysis. The sample table on file contains approximately 300,000 distinct CDR3 sequences. The ten largest clonotypes hold over 5.5% of the sample.

From each donor, a roughly 2.5 ml peripheral blood sample was collected into PAXgene tubes and stored at -80 degrees C. Without T cell sorting, total RNA was isolated from whole blood using the PAXgene blood miRNA kit on an automated QIAcube. Peripheral blood from monozygotic twin pairs, either concordant or discordant for inflammatory bowel disease, underwent deep TCRalpha and TCRbeta repertoire profiling that used unique molecular barcoding. Smoking habits were recorded for all twin pairs, and individuals were classified as current, former or never smokers. This entry belongs to a study of monozygotic twins with inflammatory bowel disease (dated by TCRdb to between 2018 and 2021). Study-wide context: The full study comprised around 28 monozygotic twin pairs: nine German pairs (four IBD-concordant, five IBD-discordant) and 19 IBD-discordant Danish pairs. Each individual had, on average, about 151 000 unique TCRalpha sequences and 181 000 unique TCRbeta sequences available for analysis. Within discordant pairs, disease-associated traits were sought mainly by comparing IBD patients with their genetically identical healthy co-twins. The investigation overall reported the following: Differing immunosuppressive treatments among patients may have added background noise and inter-individual variability to the repertoires. Repertoire similarity did not differ between concordant and discordant twins, possibly due to limited statistical power. Distinction between different T cell subtypes could not be achieved in the analysis. The results gave no support for a single strong signal or clonotype linked to IBD. A decrease in TCRbeta repertoire diversity, as measured by inverse Simpson index, was observed in IBD patients compared with their healthy co-twins. Compared with healthy twins, IBD patients had fewer clonotypes in common with other individuals, a difference most pronounced in patients showing signs of disease activity.

The sequence came from a human donor with ulcerative colitis or Crohn's disease, or a healthy co-twin of an affected twin (not recorded which). Sample: blood.

The CDR3 protein: CAWYEVDNEQFF. The rearrangement joined TRBV30 to TRBJ2-1. For CDR1 and CDR2, the germline V gene (reference sequence) lists GTSNPN and SVGIG. The CDR3 runs 12 residues from the cysteine to the phenylalanine. The DNA is not on file.